This TCR beta chain is from a study of control samples from healthy donors and cancer patients (dated by TCRdb to 2019 to 2021). About this clone: Its antigen is currently not known. No qualities accompany the bases; no much larger clone lies one base away.

Libraries were made using the immunoSEQ multiplex PCR assay. What TCRdb holds here is the immuneACCESS table cut down to in-frame rearrangements. Part of the clones is not present; checked against another copy, under half of the missing clones reflect an unresolved V gene, and the others are unexplained. The sample yields about 130,000 clones; more than 90% were counted once. 4.5% to 7% of the sample comes from the top ten. From the cysteine up to the phenylalanine, the CDR3 has a length of 16 residues. Left in the record is the CDR3 DNA by itself, 48 bases read in frame from the first base. From a lookup of the germline V gene, CDR1 and CDR2 are KGHDR and SFDVKD. V drops 7 bases and J drops 4 bases, leaving 19 bases in between.

Specimen: blood. This TCR was recovered from a man aged 18 to 35 in good health. Rearrangement joined TRBV24-1 to TRBJ1-3; tentative D gene TRBD1, with 6 bases matching. The sequence in DNA is TGTGCCACCAGACCTCACCGGGACAAGGAGGGAAACACCATATATTTT. Translated, this gives CATRPHRDKEGNTIYF.